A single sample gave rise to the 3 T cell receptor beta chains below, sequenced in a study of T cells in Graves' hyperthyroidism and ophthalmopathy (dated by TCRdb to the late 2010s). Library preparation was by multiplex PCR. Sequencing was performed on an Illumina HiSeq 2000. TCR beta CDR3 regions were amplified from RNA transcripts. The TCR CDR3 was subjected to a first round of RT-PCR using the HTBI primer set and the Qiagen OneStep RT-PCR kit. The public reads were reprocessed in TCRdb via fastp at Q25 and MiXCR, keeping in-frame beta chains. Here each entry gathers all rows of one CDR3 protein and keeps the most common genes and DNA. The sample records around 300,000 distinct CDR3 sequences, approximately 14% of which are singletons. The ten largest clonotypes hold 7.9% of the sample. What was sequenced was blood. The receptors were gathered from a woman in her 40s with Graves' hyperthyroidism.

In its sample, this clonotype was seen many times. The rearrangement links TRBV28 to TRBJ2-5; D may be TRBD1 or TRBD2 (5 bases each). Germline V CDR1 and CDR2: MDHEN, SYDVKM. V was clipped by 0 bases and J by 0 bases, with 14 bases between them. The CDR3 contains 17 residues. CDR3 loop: CASSLWSGTSYQETQYF. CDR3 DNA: TGTGCCAGCAGTTTATGGTCCGGGACCAGTTACCAAGAGACCCAGTACTTC.

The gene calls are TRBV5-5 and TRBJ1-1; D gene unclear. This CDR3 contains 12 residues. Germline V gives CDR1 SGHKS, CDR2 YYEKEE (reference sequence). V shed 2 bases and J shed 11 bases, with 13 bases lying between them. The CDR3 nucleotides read TGTGCCAGCAGCTTACGGGTAGGGTCGGCTTTCTTT. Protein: CASSLRVGSAFF.

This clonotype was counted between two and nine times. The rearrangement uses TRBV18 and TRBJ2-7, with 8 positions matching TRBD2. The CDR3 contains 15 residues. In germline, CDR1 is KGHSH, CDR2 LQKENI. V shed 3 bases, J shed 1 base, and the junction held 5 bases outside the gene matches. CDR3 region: CASSPLRGDSYEQYF. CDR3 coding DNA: TGTGCCAGCTCACCGTTGCGGGGGGATTCCTACGAGCAGTACTTC.